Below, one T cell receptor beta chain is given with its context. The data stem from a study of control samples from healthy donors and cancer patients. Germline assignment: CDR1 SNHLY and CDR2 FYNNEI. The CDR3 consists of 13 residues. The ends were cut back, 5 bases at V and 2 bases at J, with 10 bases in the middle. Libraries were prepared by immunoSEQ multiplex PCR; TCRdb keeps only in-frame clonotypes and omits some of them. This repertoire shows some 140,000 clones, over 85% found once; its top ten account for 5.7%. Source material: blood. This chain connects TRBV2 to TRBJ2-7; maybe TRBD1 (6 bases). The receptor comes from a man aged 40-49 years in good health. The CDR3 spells CASSRTEAYEQYF. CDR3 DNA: TGTGCCAGCAGTCGGACAGAGGCCTACGAGCAGTACTTC.